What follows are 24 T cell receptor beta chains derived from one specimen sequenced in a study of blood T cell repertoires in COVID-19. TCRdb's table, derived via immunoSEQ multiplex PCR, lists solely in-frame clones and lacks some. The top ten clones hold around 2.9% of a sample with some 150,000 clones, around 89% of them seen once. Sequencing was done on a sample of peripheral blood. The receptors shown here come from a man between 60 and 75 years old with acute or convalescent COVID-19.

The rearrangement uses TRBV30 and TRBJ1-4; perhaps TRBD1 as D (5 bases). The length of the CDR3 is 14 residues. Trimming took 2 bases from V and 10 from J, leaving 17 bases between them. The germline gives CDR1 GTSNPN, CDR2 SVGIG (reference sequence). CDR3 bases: TGTGCCTGGAGTAGCGTGGCAGGCGGGGGAAAACTGTTTTTT. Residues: CAWSSVAGGGKLFF.

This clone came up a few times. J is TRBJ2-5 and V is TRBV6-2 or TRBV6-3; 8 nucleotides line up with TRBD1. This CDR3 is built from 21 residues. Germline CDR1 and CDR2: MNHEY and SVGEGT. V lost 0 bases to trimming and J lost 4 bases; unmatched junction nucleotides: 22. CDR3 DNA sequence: TGTGCCAGCAGTTACTCGATCGTTCGCACGATCAGGGGGCAGGCGGCAGAGACCCAGTACTTC. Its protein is CASSYSIVRTIRGQAAETQYF.

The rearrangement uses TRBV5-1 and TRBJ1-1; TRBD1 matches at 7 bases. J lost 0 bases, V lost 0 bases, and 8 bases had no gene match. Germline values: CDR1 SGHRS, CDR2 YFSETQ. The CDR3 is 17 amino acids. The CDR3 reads CASSLALTGDLNTEAFF. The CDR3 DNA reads TGCGCCAGCAGCTTGGCCCTCACAGGGGATTTGAACACTGAAGCTTTCTTT.

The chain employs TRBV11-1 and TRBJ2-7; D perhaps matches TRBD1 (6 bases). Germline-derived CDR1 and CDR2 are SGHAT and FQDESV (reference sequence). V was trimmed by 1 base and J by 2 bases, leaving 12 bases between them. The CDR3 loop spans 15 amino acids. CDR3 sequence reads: CASSLDRGGTYEQYF. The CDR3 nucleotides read TGTGCCAGCAGCTTAGACAGAGGGGGAACCTACGAGCAGTACTTC.

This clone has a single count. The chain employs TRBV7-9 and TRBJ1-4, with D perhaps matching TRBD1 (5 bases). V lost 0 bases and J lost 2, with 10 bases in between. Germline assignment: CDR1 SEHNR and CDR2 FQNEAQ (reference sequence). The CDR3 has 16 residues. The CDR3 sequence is CASSLASWGTNEKLFF. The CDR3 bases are TGTGCCAGCAGCTTAGCCTCGTGGGGCACTAATGAAAAACTGTTTTTT.

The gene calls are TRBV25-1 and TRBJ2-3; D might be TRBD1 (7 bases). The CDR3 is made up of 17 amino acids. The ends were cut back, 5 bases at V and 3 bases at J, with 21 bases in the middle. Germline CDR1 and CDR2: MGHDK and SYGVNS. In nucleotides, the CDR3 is TGTGCCAGCAGTCAACCCGGCAGGGGGGCGTTGACAGATACGCAGTATTTT. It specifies CASSQPGRGALTDTQYF.

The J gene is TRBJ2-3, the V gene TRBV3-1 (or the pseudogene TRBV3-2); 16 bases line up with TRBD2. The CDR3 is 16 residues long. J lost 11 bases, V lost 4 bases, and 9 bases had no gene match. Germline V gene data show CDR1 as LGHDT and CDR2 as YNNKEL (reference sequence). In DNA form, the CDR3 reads TGTGCCAGCAGCCCCGCCGGGACTAGCGGGGGGGCAAGGCAGTATTTT. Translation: CASSPAGTSGGARQYF.

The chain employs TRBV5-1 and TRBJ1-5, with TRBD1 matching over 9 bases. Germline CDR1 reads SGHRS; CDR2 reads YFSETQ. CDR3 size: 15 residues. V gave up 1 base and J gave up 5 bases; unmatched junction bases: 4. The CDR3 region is CASSLSTGGHQPQHF. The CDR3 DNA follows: TGCGCCAGCAGCTTGTCGACAGGGGGGCATCAGCCCCAGCATTTT.

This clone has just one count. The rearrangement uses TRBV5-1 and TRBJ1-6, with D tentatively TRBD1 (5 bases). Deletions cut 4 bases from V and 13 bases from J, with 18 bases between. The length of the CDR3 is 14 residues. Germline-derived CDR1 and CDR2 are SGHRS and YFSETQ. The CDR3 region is CASSPGGRPSPLHF. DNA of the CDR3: TGCGCCAGCAGCCCGGGGGGACGGCCTTCGCCCCTCCACTTT.

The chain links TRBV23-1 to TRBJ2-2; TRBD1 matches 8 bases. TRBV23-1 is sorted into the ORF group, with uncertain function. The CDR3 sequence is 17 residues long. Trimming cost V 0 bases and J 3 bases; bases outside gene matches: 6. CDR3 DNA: TGCGCCAGCAGTCAATCCCGGCAGGGGGCGTACACCGGGGAGCTGTTTTTT. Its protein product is CASSQSRQGAYTGELFF.

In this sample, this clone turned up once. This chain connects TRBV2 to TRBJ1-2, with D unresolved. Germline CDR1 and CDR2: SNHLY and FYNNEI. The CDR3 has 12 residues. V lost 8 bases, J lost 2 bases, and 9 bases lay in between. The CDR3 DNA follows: TGTGCCAGCTCATCACAAAACTATGGCTACACCTTC. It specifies CASSSQNYGYTF. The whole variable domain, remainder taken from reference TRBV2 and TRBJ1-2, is EPEVTQTPSHQVTQMGQEVILRCVPISNHLYFYWYRQILGQKVEFLVSFYNNEISEKSEIFDDQFSVERPDGSNFTLKIRSTKLEDSAMYFCASSSQNYGYTFGSGTRLTVV.

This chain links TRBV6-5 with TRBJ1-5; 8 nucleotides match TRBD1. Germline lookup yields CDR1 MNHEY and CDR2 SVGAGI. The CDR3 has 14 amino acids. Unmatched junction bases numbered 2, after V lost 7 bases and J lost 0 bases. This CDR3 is CASTGQASNQPQHF. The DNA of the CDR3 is TGTGCCAGCACGGGACAGGCTAGCAATCAGCCCCAGCATTTT.

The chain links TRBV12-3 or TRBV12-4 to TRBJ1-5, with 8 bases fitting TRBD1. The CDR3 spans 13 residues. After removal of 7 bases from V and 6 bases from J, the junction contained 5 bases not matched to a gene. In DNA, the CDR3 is TGTGCCAGCACCGACAGGGGAGCTCAGCCCCAGCATTTT. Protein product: CASTDRGAQPQHF.

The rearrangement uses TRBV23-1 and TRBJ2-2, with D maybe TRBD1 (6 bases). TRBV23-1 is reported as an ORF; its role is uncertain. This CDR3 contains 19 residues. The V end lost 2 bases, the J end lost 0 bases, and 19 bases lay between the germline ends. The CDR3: CASSQRGGQPFANTGELFF. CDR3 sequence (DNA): TGCGCCAGCAGTCAACGTGGGGGACAACCGTTCGCGAACACCGGGGAGCTGTTTTTT.

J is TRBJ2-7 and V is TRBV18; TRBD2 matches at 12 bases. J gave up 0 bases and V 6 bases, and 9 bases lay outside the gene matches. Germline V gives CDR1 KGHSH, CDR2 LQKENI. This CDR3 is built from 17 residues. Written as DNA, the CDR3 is TGTGCCAGCTCGCTTGGGACTAGCGGGTTGAGCTCCTACGAGCAGTACTTC. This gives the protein CASSLGTSGLSSYEQYF.

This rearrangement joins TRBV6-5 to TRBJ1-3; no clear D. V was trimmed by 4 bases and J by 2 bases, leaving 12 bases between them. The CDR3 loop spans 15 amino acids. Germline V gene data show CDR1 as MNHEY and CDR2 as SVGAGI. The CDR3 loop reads CASSSQLLAGNTIYF. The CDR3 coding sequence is TGTGCCAGCAGTTCCCAACTCTTGGCTGGAAACACCATATATTTT.

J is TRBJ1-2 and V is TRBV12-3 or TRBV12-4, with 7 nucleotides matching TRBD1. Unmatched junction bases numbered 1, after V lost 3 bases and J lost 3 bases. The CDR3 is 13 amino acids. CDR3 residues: CASSFTGDYGYTF. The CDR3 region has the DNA TGTGCCAGCAGTTTTACAGGGGACTATGGCTACACCTTC.

In nucleotides, the CDR3 is TGTGCCAGTAGTATTTCGGGGTCCGGCTACGAGCAGTACTTC. Its translation: CASSISGSGYEQYF. The chain carries TRBV19 and TRBJ2-7, with D possibly TRBD2 on 5 matching bases. Germline V lookup: CDR1 LNHDA, CDR2 SQIVND (reference sequence). This CDR3 is built from 14 residues. The V gene lost 3 bases and the J gene lost 3 bases, with 12 bases spanning the gap.

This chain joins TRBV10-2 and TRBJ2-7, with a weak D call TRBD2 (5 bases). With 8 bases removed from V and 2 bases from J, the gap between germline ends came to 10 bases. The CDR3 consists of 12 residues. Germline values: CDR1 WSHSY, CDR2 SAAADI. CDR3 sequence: CASGETTYEQYF. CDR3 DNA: TGCGCCAGCGGGGAGACCACCTACGAGCAGTACTTC.

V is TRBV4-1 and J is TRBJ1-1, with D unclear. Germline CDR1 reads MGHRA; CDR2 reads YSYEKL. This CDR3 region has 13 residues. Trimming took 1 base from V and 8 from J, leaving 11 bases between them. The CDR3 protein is CASSQVLESEAFF. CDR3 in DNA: TGCGCCAGCAGCCAAGTACTGGAGAGCGAAGCTTTCTTT.

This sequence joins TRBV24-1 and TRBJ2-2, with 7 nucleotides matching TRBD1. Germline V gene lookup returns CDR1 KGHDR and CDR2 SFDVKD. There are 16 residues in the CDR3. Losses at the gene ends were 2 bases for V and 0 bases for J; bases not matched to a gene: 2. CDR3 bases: TGTGCCACCAGTGATTCGGGACAGTCGAACACCGGGGAGCTGTTTTTT. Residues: CATSDSGQSNTGELFF.

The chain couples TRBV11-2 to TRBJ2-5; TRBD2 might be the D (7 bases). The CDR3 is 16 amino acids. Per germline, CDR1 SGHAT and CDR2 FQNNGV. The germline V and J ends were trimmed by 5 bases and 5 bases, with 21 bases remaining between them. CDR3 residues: CASSALRGGRRETQYF. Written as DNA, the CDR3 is TGTGCCAGCAGCGCGCTGAGGGGGGGACGTAGGGAGACCCAGTACTTC.

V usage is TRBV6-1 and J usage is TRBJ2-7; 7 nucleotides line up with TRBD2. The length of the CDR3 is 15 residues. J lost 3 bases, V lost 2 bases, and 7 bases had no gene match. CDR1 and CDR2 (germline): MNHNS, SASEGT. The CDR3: CASSEPLQRGYEQYF. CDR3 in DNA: TGTGCCAGCAGTGAACCCCTCCAGCGGGGCTACGAGCAGTACTTC.

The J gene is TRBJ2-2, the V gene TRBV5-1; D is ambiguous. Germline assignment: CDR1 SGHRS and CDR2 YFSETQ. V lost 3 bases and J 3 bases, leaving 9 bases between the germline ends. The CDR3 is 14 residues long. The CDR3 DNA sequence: TGCGCCAGCAGCTCGACGGGTGACACCGGGGAGCTGTTTTTT. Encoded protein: CASSSTGDTGELFF.